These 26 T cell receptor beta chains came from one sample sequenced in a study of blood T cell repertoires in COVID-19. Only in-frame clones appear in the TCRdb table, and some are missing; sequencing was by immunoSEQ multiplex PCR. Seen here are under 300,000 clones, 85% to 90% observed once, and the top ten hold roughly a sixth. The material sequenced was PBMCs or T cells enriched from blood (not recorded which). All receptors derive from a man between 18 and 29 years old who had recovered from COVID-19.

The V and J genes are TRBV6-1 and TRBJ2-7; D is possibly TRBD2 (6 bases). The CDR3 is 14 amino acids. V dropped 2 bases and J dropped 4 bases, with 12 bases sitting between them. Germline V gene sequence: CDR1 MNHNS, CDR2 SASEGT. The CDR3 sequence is CASSERLATYEQYF. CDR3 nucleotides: TGTGCCAGCAGTGAACGGCTAGCGACTTACGAGCAGTACTTC.

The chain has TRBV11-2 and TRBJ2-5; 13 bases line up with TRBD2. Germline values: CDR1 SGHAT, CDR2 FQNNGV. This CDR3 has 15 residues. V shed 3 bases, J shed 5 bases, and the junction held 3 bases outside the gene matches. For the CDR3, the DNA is TGTGCCAGCAGCTTGGGACTAGCGGGAAGGGAGACCCAGTACTTC. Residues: CASSLGLAGRETQYF.

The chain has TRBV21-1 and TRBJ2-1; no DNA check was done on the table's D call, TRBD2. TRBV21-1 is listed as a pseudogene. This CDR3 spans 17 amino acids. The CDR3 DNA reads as TGTGCCAGCAGCAAAGCGACTAGCGGGAGCTCCTACAATGAGCAGTTCTTC. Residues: CASSKATSGSSYNEQFF.

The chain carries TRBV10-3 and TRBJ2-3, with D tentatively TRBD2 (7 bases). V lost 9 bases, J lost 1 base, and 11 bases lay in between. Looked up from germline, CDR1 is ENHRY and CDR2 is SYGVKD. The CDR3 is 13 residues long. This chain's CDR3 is CAIAGGRTDTQYF. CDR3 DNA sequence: TGTGCCATTGCCGGGGGGCGCACAGATACGCAGTATTTT.

This CDR3 is CASSETPNRLIQYF. As DNA, the CDR3 is TGTGCCAGCAGTGAAACCCCGAACAGGTTAATTCAGTACTTC. This chain joins TRBV6-1 and TRBJ2-4; D might be TRBD1 (5 bases). The V gene lost 2 bases and the J gene lost 10 bases, with 15 bases spanning the gap. Germline V gene sequence: CDR1 MNHNS, CDR2 SASEGT. CDR3 length equals 14 residues.

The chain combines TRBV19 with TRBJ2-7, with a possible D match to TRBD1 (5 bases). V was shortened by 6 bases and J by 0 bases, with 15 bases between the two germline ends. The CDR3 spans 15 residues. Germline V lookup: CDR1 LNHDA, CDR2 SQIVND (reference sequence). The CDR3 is CASRLGLSNSYEQYF. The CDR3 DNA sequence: TGTGCCAGTAGGTTGGGGCTATCGAACTCCTACGAGCAGTACTTC.

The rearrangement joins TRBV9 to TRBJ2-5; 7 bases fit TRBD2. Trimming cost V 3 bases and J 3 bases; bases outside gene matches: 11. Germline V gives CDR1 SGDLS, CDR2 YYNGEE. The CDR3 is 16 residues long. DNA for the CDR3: TGTGCCAGCAGCGCCCGACGGGCTAGCGGAGAAGAGACCCAGTACTTC. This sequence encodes CASSARRASGEETQYF.

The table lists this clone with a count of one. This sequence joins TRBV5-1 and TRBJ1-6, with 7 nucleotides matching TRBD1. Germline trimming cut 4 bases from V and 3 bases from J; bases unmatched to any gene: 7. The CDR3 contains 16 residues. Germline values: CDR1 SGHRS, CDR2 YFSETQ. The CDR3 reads CASSVGQANYNSPLHF. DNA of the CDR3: TGCGCCAGCAGCGTCGGACAGGCCAACTATAATTCACCCCTCCACTTT.

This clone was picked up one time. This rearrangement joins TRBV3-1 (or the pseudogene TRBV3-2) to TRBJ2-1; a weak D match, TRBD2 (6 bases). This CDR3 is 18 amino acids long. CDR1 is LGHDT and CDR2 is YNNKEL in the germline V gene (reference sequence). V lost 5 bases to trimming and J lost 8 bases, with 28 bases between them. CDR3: CASSVVKSIAGRVDEQFF. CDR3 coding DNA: TGTGCCAGCAGCGTAGTTAAGTCGATTGCGGGACGGGTTGATGAGCAGTTCTTC.

The CDR3 bases are TGTGCCACCAGTGATCCAACCCCGCTACTCGACAATGAGCAGTTCTTC. This translates into CATSDPTPLLDNEQFF. The rearrangement links TRBV24-1 to TRBJ2-1; D unresolved. V was trimmed by 3 bases and J by 5 bases, leaving 16 bases between them. The CDR3 covers 16 residues. Germline V gene data show CDR1 as KGHDR and CDR2 as SFDVKD.

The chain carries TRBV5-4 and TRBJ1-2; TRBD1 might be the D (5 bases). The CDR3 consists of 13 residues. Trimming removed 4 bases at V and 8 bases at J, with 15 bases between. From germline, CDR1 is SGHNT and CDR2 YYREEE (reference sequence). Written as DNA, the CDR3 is TGTGCCAGCAGCCTTCAAGGGGAGGGGGGCTACACCTTC. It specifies CASSLQGEGGYTF.

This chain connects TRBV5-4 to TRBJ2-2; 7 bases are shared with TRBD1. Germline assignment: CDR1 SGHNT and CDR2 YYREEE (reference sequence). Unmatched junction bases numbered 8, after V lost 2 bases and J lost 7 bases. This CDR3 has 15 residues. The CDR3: CASSFSQGYDGELFF. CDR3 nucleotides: TGTGCCAGCAGCTTCTCACAGGGGTACGACGGGGAGCTGTTTTTT.

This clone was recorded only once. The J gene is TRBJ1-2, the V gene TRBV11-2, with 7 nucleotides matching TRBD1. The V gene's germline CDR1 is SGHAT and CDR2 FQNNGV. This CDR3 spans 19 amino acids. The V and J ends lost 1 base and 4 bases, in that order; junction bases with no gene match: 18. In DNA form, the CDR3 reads TGTGCCAGCAGCTTAGTACGGTGGACAGGAACGGAACTAAGCTATGGCTACACCTTC. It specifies CASSLVRWTGTELSYGYTF. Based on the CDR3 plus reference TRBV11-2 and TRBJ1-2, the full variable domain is EAGVAQSPRYKIIEKRQSVAFWCNPISGHATLYWYQQILGQGPKLLIQFQNNGVVDDSQLPKDRFSAERLKGVDSTLKIQPAKLEDSAVYLCASSLVRWTGTELSYGYTFGSGTRLTVV.

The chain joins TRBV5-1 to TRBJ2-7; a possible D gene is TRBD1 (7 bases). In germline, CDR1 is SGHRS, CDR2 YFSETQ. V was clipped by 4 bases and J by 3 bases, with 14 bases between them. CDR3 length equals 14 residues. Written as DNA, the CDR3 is TGCGCCAGCAGCCGGGGGACAGAAAACTACGAGCAGTACTTC. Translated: CASSRGTENYEQYF. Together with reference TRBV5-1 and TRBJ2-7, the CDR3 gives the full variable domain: KAGVTQTPRYLIKTRGQQVTLSCSPISGHRSVSWYQQTPGQGLQFLFEYFSETQRNKGNFPGRFSGRQFSNSRSEMNVSTLELGDSALYLCASSRGTENYEQYFGPGTRLTVT.

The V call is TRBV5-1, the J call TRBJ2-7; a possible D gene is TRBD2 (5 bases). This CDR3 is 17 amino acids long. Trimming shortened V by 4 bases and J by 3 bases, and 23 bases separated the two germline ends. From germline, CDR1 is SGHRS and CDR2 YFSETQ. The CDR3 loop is CASSTQHSSTEDYEQYF. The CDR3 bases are TGCGCCAGCAGCACACAACACTCTAGCACCGAGGACTACGAGCAGTACTTC.

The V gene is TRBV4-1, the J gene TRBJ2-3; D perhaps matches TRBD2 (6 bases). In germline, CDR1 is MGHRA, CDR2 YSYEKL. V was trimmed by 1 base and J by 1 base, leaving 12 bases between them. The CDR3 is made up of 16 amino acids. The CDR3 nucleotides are TGCGCCAGCAGCCAAGGGCGCGGGACCCGCACAGATACGCAGTATTTT. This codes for CASSQGRGTRTDTQYF.

CDR3 residues: CASSSLLEGQGDSYEQYF. The CDR3 region has the DNA TGTGCCAGCAGCTCATTGCTCGAAGGACAGGGGGACTCCTACGAGCAGTACTTC. The chain couples TRBV7-2 to TRBJ2-7, with 10 bases matching TRBD1. The germline CDR1 and CDR2 sequences are SGHTA and FQGNSA. J gave up 0 bases and V 4 bases, and 12 bases lay outside the gene matches. This CDR3 has 18 residues.

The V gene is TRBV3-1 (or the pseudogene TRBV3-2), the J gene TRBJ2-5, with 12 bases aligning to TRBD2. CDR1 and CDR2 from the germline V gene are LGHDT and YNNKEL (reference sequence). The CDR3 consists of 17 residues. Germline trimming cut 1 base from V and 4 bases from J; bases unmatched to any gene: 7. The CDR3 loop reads CASSQGGGLAGIETQYF. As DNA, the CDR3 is TGTGCCAGCAGCCAAGGAGGAGGACTAGCGGGAATAGAGACCCAGTACTTC.

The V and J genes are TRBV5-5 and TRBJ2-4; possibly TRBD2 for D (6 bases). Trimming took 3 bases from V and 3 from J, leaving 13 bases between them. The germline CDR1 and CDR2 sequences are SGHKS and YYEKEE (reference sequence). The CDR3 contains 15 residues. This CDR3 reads CASSWTIGVKNIQYF. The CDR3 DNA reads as TGTGCCAGCAGCTGGACTATTGGGGTCAAAAACATTCAGTACTTC.

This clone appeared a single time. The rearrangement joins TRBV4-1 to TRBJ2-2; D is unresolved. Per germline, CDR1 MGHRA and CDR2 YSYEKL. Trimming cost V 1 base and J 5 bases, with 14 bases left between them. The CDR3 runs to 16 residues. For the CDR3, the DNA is TGCGCCAGCAGCCAAGTCCCCGGCTCTAGTACCGGGGAGCTGTTTTTT. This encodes CASSQVPGSSTGELFF.

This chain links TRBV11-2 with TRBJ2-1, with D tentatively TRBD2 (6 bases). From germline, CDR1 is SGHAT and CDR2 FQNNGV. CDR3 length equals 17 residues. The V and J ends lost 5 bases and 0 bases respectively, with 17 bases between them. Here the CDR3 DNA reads TGTGCCAGCAGCCCCGACCCGGGGGACCCCTCCTACAATGAGCAGTTCTTC. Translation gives CASSPDPGDPSYNEQFF.

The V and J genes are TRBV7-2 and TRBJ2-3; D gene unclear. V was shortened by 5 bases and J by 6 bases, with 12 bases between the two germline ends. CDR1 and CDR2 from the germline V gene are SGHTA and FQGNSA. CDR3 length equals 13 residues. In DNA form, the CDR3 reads TGTGCCAGCAGCGCCGCGGTGACGGATACGCAGTATTTT. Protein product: CASSAAVTDTQYF.

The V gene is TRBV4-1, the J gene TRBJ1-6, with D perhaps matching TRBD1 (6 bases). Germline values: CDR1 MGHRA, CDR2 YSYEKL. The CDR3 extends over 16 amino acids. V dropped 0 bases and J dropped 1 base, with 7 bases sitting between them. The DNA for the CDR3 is TGCGCCAGCAGCCAAGACAGGGGTTCCTATAATTCACCCCTCCACTTT. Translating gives CASSQDRGSYNSPLHF.

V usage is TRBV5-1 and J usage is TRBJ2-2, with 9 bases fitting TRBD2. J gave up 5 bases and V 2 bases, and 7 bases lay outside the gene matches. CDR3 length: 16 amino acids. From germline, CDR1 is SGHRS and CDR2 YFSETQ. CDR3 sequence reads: CASSFRAGGYTGELFF. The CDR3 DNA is TGCGCCAGCAGCTTTAGAGCGGGAGGCTATACCGGGGAGCTGTTTTTT.

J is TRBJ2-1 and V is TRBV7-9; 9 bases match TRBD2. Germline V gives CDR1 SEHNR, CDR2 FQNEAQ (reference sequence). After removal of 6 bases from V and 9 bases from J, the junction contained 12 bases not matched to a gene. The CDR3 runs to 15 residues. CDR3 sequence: CASRPKGGRAGEQFF. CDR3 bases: TGTGCCAGCAGACCAAAGGGCGGGAGGGCCGGTGAGCAGTTCTTC. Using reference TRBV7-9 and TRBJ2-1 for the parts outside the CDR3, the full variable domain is DTGVSQNPRHKITKRGQNVTFRCDPISEHNRLYWYRQTLGQGPEFLTYFQNEAQLEKSRLLSDRFSAERPKGSFSTLEIQRTEQGDSAMYLCASRPKGGRAGEQFFGPGTRLTVL.

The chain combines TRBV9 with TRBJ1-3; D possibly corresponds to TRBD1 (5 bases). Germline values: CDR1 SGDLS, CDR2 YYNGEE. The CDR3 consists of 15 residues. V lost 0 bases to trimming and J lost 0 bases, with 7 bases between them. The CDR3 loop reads CASSVDRSSGNTIYF. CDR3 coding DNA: TGTGCCAGCAGCGTAGACAGGAGCTCTGGAAACACCATATATTTT. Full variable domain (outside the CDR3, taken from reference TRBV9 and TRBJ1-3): DSGVTQTPKHLITATGQRVTLRCSPRSGDLSVYWYQQSLDQGLQFLIQYYNGEERAKGNILERFSAQQFPDLHSELNLSSLELGDSALYFCASSVDRSSGNTIYFGEGSWLTVV.